Listed below are T cell receptor beta chains from one sample, sequenced in a study of blood T cell repertoires in COVID-19. Clones were read by immunoSEQ multiplex PCR, and TCRdb kept only the in-frame ones, dropping some. The sample yields fewer than 250,000 clones, roughly 80% seen once. Sequencing was performed on peripheral blood. The origin of the receptors is a woman in her forties or fifties with acute or convalescent COVID-19. The CDR3 runs from the conserved cysteine through the conserved F or W. The D gene is left open where the match is weak. Clone size appears in some rows only: once, few, many, or a class for an expanded clone.

V gene: TRBV20-1
J gene: TRBJ2-7
clone size: NA
D gene: TRBD2
CDR3 protein: CSGAGAYEQYF
CDR3 DNA: TGCAGTGGGGCGGGAGCTTACGAGCAGTACTTC

V gene: TRBV7-2
J gene: TRBJ2-2
clone size: NA
D gene: TRBD2
CDR3 protein: CASSLNGRAGAGELFF
CDR3 DNA: TGTGCCAGCAGCTTAAACGGGCGTGCGGGGGCCGGGGAGCTGTTTTTT

V gene: TRBV6-5
J gene: TRBJ1-1
clone size: few
D gene: NA
CDR3 protein: CASSYSTGRTEAFF
CDR3 DNA: TGTGCCAGCAGTTACAGCACAGGGAGAACTGAAGCTTTCTTT

V gene: TRBV28
J gene: TRBJ1-2
clone size: NA
D gene: TRBD1
CDR3 protein: CASSQIRTGIYGYTF
CDR3 DNA: TGTGCCAGCAGTCAAATCCGGACAGGGATATATGGCTACACCTTC

V gene: TRBV28
J gene: TRBJ2-7
clone size: NA
D gene: NA
CDR3 protein: CASSAPRDRVDEQYF
CDR3 DNA: TGTGCCAGCAGTGCACCACGGGATAGAGTCGACGAGCAGTACTTC

V gene: TRBV18
J gene: TRBJ1-5
clone size: once
D gene: NA
CDR3 protein: CASSDRGYSNQPQHF
CDR3 DNA: TGTGCCAGCTCAGACCGCGGGTATAGCAATCAGCCCCAGCATTTT

V gene: TRBV2
J gene: TRBJ1-2
clone size: few
D gene: TRBD1
CDR3 protein: CASSLNRDSPGYTF
CDR3 DNA: TGTGCCAGCAGTTTAAACCGGGACAGTCCTGGCTACACCTTC

V gene: TRBV5-1
J gene: TRBJ2-2
clone size: NA
D gene: NA
CDR3 protein: CASSIDGTTRGELFF
CDR3 DNA: TGCGCCAGCAGCATTGACGGGACAACCCGTGGGGAGCTGTTTTTT

V gene: TRBV18
J gene: TRBJ1-6
clone size: NA
D gene: TRBD1
CDR3 protein: CASSRGGQGADNSPLHF
CDR3 DNA: TGTGCCAGCTCACGAGGCGGACAGGGGGCTGATAATTCACCCCTCCACTTT

V gene: TRBV28
J gene: TRBJ2-1
clone size: NA
D gene: TRBD1
CDR3 protein: CASSFSTGTGGNEQFF
CDR3 DNA: TGTGCCAGCAGTTTCTCTACCGGGACAGGGGGAAATGAGCAGTTCTTC

V gene: TRBV11-2
J gene: TRBJ2-4
clone size: NA
D gene: NA
CDR3 protein: CASGPVSKNIQYF
CDR3 DNA: TGTGCCAGCGGCCCTGTGTCCAAAAACATTCAGTACTTC

V gene: TRBV6-1
J gene: TRBJ2-1
clone size: NA
D gene: TRBD2
CDR3 protein: CASSEELAGFFNEQFF
CDR3 DNA: TGTGCCAGCAGTGAAGAACTAGCGGGGTTTTTCAATGAGCAGTTCTTC

V gene: TRBV19
J gene: TRBJ2-2
clone size: NA
D gene: TRBD2
CDR3 protein: CASSRSGTSGSRAGELFF
CDR3 DNA: TGTGCCAGTAGCCGATCCGGGACTAGCGGGAGTAGGGCCGGGGAGCTGTTTTTT

V gene: TRBV4-3
J gene: TRBJ2-7
clone size: NA
D gene: NA
CDR3 protein: CASSQEALSYEQYF
CDR3 DNA: TGCGCCAGCAGCCAAGAAGCACTCTCCTACGAGCAGTACTTC

V gene: TRBV24-1
J gene: TRBJ2-7
clone size: NA
D gene: NA
CDR3 protein: CATRGPGGQYF
CDR3 DNA: TGTGCCACCAGGGGCCCCGGGGGGCAGTACTTC

V gene: TRBV20-1
J gene: TRBJ2-7
clone size: NA
D gene: TRBD1
CDR3 protein: CSASLTGQGAGEQYF
CDR3 DNA: TGCAGTGCTAGTCTGACGGGACAGGGGGCGGGGGAGCAGTACTTC

V gene: TRBV21-1
J gene: TRBJ1-2
clone size: NA
D gene: NA
CDR3 protein: CASSKKGWGPGANYGYTF
CDR3 DNA: NA

V gene: TRBV24-1
J gene: TRBJ2-2
clone size: NA
D gene: TRBD1
CDR3 protein: CATTGTGGITGELFF
CDR3 DNA: TGTGCCACTACAGGGACAGGGGGCATCACCGGGGAGCTGTTTTTT

V gene: TRBV7-7
J gene: TRBJ2-1
clone size: NA
D gene: NA
CDR3 protein: CASSASLSSYNEQFF
CDR3 DNA: TGTGCCAGCAGCGCCTCTCTGAGCTCCTACAATGAGCAGTTCTTC

V gene: TRBV27
J gene: TRBJ1-5
clone size: NA
D gene: NA
CDR3 protein: CASSPTGTSNQPQHF
CDR3 DNA: TGTGCCAGCAGCCCTACGGGAACCAGCAATCAGCCCCAGCATTTT

V gene: TRBV2
J gene: TRBJ1-6
clone size: few
D gene: TRBD1
CDR3 protein: CASMGQGNSPLHF
CDR3 DNA: TGTGCCAGCATGGGACAGGGAAATTCACCCCTCCACTTT

V gene: TRBV7-9
J gene: TRBJ2-1
clone size: NA
D gene: TRBD1
CDR3 protein: CASSPRQGSEQFF
CDR3 DNA: TGTGCCAGCAGCCCCCGACAGGGGTCGGAGCAGTTCTTC

V gene: TRBV4-3
J gene: TRBJ1-2
clone size: few
D gene: NA
CDR3 protein: CASSQEWSDLYGYTF
CDR3 DNA: TGCGCCAGCAGCCAAGAATGGAGCGACCTGTATGGCTACACCTTC

V gene: TRBV20-1
J gene: TRBJ1-6
clone size: NA
D gene: TRBD1
CDR3 protein: CSASLPGQYNSPLHF
CDR3 DNA: TGCAGTGCTAGTCTTCCGGGACAGTATAATTCACCCCTCCACTTT

V gene: TRBV6-5
J gene: TRBJ1-5
clone size: NA
D gene: NA
CDR3 protein: CASRGGQVNQPQHF
CDR3 DNA: TGTGCCAGCAGGGGCGGGCAGGTCAATCAGCCCCAGCATTTT